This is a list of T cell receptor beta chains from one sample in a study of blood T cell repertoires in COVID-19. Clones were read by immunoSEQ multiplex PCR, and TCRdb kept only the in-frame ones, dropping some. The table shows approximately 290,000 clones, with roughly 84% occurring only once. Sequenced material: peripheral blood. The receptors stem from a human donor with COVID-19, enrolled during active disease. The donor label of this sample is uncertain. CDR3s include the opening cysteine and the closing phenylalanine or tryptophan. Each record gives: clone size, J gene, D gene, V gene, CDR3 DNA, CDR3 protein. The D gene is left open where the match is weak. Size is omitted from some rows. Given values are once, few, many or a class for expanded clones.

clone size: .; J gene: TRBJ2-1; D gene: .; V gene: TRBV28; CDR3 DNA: TGTGCCAGCAGTTTAAATGGGCTAAATGAGCAGTTCTTC; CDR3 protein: CASSLNGLNEQFF
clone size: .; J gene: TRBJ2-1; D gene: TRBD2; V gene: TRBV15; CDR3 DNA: TGTGCCACCAGCAGGGAGCGGGAGTCCAATGAGCAGTTCTTC; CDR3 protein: CATSRERESNEQFF
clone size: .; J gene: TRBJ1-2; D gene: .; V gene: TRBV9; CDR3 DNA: TGTGCCAGCAGCCCCCCTTATGGGGGCAAAAACTATGGCTACACCTTC; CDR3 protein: CASSPPYGGKNYGYTF
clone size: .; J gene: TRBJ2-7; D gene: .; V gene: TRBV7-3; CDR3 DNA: TGTGCCAGCAGCACTCGACAGGTCCACGAGCAGTACTTC; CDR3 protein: CASSTRQVHEQYF
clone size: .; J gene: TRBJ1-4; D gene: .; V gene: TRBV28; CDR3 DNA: TGTGCCAGCAGTCTTACAGGGAGCACTAATGAAAAACTGTTTTTT; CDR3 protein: CASSLTGSTNEKLFF
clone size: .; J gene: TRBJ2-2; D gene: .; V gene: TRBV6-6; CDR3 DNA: TGTGCCAGCAGTTTCCGGGGCACCGGGGAGCTGTTTTTT; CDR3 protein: CASSFRGTGELFF
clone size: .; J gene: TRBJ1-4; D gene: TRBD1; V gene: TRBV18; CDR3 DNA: TGTGCCAGCACAAGCTCCGGGACAGGAAATGAAAAACTGTTTTTT; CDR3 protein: CASTSSGTGNEKLFF
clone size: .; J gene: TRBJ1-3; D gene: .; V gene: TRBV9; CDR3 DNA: TGTGCCAGCAGCGTAGCGGGTCCCCTGAGTGACACCATATATTTT; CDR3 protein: CASSVAGPLSDTIYF
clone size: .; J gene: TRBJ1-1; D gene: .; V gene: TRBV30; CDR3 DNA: TGTGCCTGGAGCGCCCCCGGGGGGCGAGCTTTCTTT; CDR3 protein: CAWSAPGGRAFF
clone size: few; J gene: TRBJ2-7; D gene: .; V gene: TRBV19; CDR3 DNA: TGTGCCAGCTCTCGAACAGGGCCCTACGAGCAGTACTTC; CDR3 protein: CASSRTGPYEQYF
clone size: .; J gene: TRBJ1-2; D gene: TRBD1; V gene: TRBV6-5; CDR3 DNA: TGTGCCAGCAGGACAGGGGGTAACTATGGCTACACCTTC; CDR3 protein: CASRTGGNYGYTF
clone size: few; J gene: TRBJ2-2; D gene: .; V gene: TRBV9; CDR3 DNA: TGTGCCAGCAGCGTAGTTCCTAGCGCAAACACCGGGGAGCTGTTTTTT; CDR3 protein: CASSVVPSANTGELFF
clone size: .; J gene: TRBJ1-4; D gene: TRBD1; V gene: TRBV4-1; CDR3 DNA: TGCGCCAGCAGTCCCCGGGACAGCTCAAATGAAAAACTGTTTTTT; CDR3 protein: CASSPRDSSNEKLFF
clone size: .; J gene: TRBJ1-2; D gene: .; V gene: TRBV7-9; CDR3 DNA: TGTGCCAGCAGCTTAGCGGGGCTATTTGGCTACACCTTC; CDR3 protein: CASSLAGLFGYTF
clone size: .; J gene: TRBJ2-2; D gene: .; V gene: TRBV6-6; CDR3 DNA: TGTGCCAGCAGCCCCACTAGTTACACCGGGGAGCTGTTTTTT; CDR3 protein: CASSPTSYTGELFF
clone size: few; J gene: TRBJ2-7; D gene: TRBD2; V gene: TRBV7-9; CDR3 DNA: TGTGCCAGCAGCACGGACAGCGGGAGCTACGAGCAGTACTTC; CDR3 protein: CASSTDSGSYEQYF
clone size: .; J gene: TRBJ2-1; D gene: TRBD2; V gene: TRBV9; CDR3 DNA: TGTGCCAGCAGCGCGGGACTAGCGGGAGGGATCGAGCAGTTCTTC; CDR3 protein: CASSAGLAGGIEQFF
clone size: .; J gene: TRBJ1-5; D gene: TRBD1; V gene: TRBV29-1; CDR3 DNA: TGCAGCGTGGGGACAGGGGGTAGGGAGCCCCAGCATTTT; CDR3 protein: CSVGTGGREPQHF
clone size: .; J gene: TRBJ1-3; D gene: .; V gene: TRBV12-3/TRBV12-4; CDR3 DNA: TGTGCCAGCAGTTTCTCGGAGAACACCATATATTTT; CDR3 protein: CASSFSENTIYF
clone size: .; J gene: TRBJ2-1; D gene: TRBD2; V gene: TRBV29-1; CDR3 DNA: TGCAGCGTTGAATCGAGGGCTAGCGGGAGGGCCCCAATAAAAATCAATGAGCAGTTCTTC; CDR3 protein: CSVESRASGRAPIKINEQFF
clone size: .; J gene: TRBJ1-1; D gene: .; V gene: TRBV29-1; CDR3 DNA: TGCAGCGTTGGGGAGTCCACTGAAGCTTTCTTT; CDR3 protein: CSVGESTEAFF
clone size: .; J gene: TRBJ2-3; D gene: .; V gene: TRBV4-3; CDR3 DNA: TGCGCCAGCAGCCTAGCGCATGCCGCTTCAGATACGCAGTATTTT; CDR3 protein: CASSLAHAASDTQYF
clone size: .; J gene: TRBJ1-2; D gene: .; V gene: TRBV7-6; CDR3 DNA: TGTGCCAGCAGCCCACAGGGTTCCTATGGCTACACCTTC; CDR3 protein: CASSPQGSYGYTF
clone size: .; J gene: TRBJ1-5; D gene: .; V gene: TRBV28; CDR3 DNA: TGTGCCAGCAGGGGGCTTAATCAGCCCCAGCATTTT; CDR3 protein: CASRGLNQPQHF
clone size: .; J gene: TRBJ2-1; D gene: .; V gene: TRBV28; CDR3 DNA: TGTGCCAGCAGTCCCTGGACGGGACTCTACAATGAGCAGTTCTTC; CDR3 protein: CASSPWTGLYNEQFF
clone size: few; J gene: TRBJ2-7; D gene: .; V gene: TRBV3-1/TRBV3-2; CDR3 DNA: TGTGCCAGCACCACCCACCGATCGGGCTACGAGCAGTACTTC; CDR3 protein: CASTTHRSGYEQYF
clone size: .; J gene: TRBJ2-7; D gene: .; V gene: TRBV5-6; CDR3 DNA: TGTGCCAGCAGCTTGACAAGGACACTCTACGAGCAGTACTTC; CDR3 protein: CASSLTRTLYEQYF
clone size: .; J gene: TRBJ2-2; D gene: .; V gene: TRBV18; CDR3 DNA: TGTGCCGTGGTCGGGGAAACCGGGGAGCTGTTTTTT; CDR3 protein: CAVVGETGELFF
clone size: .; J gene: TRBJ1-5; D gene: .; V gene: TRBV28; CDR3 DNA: TGTGCCAGCACTCTTAGTACTCTTAGCAATCAGCCCCAGCATTTT; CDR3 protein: CASTLSTLSNQPQHF
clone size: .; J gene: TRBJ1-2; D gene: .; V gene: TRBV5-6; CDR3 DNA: TGTGCCAGCAGCCCTCGGGACACCTCAGCGGGCTACACCTTC; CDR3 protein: CASSPRDTSAGYTF
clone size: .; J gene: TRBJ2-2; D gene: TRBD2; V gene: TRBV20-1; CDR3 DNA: TGCAGTGCTAGTTCTAGCGGGAGTTACACCGGGGAGCTGTTTTTT; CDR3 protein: CSASSSGSYTGELFF
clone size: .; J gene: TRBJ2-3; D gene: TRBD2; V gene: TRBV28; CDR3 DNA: TGTGCCAGCAGTTTACCCCCCCTGAGTGGCGGGAGCGCGACAGATACGCAGTATTTT; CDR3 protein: CASSLPPLSGGSATDTQYF
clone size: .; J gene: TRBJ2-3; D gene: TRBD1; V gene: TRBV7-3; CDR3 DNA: TGTGCCAGCAGCCCGGGCCGGGACAGGGCGTCAGATACGCAGTATTTT; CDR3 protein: CASSPGRDRASDTQYF
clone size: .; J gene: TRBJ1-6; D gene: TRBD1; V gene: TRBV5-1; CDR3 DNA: TGCGCCAGCAGCCCAAGTGGTCCAGGGGGATCGGGTTCACCCCTCCACTTT; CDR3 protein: CASSPSGPGGSGSPLHF
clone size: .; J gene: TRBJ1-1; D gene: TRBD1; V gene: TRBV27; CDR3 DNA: TGTGCCAGCAGTTCTCGACAGGGCTGGACTGAAGCTTTCTTT; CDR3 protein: CASSSRQGWTEAFF
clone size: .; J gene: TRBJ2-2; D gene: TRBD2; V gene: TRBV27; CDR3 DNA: TGTGCCAGCACCCCACTAGCGGGAGGGCGTTACACCGGGGAGCTGTTTTTT; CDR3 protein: CASTPLAGGRYTGELFF
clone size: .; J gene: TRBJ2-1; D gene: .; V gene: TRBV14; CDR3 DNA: TGTGCCAGCAGCCAAGATGCCAGGTTCAATGAGCAGTTCTTC; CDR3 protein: CASSQDARFNEQFF
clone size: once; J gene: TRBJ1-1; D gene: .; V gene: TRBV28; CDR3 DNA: TGTGCCAGCAGTGGGCCGGGGGGCGTAAACACTGAAGCTTTCTTT; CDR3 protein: CASSGPGGVNTEAFF
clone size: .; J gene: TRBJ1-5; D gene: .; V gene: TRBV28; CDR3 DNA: TGTGCCAGCAGATCGGACAGAACCGGCAATCAGCCCCAGCATTTT; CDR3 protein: CASRSDRTGNQPQHF